The entry below describes one T cell receptor beta chain. A read error may explain this, as a much larger clone is one base away. The sample originates from a study of T cells in Graves' hyperthyroidism and ophthalmopathy. Trimming left V 4 bases short and J 2 bases short, with 11 bases between. The length of the CDR3 is 14 residues. Germline CDR1 reads SQVTM; CDR2 reads ANQGSEA. Amplification of TCR beta CDR3 regions used RNA as the template. Researchers ran a first-round RT-PCR on the TCR CDR3 using the HTBI primer set. MiXCR was run by TCRdb on the multiplex PCR reads, yielding one entry per CDR3 protein. The sample lists hundreds of thousands of distinct CDR3 sequences, under 15% occurring once.

This chain links TRBV29-1 with TRBJ2-2; D may correspond to TRBD1 or TRBD2 (6 bases each). The TCR sequence derives from a woman aged 18-30 years with Graves' hyperthyroidism. Sequenced: blood. The DNA for the CDR3 is TGCAGCGTTGCACGGGGGCCCAACACCGGGGAGCTGTTTTTT. Protein product: CSVARGPNTGELFF.